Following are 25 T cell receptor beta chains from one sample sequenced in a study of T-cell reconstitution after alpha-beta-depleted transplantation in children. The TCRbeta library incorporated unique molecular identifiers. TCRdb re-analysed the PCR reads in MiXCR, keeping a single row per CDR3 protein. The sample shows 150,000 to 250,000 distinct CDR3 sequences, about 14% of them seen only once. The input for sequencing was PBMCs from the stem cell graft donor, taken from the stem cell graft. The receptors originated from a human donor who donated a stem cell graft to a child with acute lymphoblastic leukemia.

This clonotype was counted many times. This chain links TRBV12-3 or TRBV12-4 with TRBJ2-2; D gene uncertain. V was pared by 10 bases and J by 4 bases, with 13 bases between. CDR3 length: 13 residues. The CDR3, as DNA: TGTGCCACCAAGGCTACGGGCACCGGGGAGCTGTTTTTT. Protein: CATKATGTGELFF.

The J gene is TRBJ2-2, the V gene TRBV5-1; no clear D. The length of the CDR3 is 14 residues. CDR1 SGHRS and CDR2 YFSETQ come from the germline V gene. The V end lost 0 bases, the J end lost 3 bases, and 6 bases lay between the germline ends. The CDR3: CASSLALDTGELFF. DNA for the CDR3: TGCGCCAGCAGCTTGGCGCTTGACACCGGGGAGCTGTTTTTT.

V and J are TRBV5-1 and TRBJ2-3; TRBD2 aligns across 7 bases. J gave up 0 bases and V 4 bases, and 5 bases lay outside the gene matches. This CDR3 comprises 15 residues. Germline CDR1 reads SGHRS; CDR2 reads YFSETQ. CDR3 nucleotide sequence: TGCGCCAGCAGCGCTTCTAGCGGAAGCACAGATACGCAGTATTTT. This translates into CASSASSGSTDTQYF.

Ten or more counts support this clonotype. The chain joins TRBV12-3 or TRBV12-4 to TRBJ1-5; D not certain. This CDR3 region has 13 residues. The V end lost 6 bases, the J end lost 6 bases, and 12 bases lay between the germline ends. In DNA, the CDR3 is TGTGCCAGCAGCTTACGGACCGGTCAGCCCCAGCATTTT. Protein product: CASSLRTGQPQHF.

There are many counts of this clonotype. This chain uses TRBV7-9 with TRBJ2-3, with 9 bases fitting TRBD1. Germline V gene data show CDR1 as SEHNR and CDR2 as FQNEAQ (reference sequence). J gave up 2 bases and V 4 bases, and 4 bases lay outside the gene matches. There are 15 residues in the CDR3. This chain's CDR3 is CASSWTGEYTDTQYF. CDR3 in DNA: TGTGCCAGCAGCTGGACAGGGGAATACACAGATACGCAGTATTTT.

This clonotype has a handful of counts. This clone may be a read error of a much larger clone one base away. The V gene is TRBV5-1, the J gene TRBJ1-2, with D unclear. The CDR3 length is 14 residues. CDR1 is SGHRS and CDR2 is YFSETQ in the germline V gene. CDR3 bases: TGCGCCAGCAGCTATGCCGGGAATAACTATGGCTACCCCTTC. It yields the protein CASSYAGNNYGYPF.

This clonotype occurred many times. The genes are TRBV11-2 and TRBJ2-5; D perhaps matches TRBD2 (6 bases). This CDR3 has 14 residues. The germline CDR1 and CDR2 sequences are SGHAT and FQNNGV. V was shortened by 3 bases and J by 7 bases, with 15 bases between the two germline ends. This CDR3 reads CASSFGGPAGTQYF. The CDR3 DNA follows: TGTGCCAGCAGCTTTGGAGGGCCAGCAGGGACCCAGTACTTC.

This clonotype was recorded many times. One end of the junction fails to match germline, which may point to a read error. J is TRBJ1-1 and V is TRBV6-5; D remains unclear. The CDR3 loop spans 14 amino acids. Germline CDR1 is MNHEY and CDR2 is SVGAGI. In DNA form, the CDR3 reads TGTGCCAGCACTACGTACCTCGGAACTGGGCAGCTGATCTTT. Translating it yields CASTTYLGTGQLIF.

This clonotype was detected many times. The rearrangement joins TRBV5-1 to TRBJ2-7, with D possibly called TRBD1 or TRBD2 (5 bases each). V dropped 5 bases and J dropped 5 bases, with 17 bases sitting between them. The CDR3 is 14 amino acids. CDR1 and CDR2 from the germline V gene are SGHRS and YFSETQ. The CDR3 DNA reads TGCGCCAGCAGTCCCGGGACCTCAGGCCACGAGCAGTACTTC. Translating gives CASSPGTSGHEQYF. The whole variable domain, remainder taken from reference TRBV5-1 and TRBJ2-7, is KAGVTQTPRYLIKTRGQQVTLSCSPISGHRSVSWYQQTPGQGLQFLFEYFSETQRNKGNFPGRFSGRQFSNSRSEMNVSTLELGDSALYLCASSPGTSGHEQYFGPGTRLTVT.

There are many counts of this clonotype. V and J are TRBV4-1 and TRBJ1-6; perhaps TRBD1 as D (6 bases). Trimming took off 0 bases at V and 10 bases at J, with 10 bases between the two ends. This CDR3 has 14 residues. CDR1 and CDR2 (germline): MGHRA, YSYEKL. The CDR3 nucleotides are TGCGCCAGCAGCCAAGAGAGGGGGAGGTCACCCCTCCACTTT. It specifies CASSQERGRSPLHF.

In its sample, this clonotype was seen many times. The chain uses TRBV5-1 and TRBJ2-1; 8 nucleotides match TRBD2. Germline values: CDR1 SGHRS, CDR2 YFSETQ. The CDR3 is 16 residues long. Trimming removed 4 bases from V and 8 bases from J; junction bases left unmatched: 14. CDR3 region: CASSPGLAHTGDEQFF. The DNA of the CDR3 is TGCGCCAGCAGCCCTGGACTAGCTCACACGGGTGATGAGCAGTTCTTC.

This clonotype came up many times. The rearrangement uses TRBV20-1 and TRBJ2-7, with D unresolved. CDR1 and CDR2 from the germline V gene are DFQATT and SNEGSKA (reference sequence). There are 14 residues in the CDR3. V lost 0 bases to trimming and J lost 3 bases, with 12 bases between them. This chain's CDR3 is CSARDSVGYYEQYF. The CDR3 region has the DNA TGCAGTGCTAGAGATTCCGTTGGTTACTACGAGCAGTACTTC.

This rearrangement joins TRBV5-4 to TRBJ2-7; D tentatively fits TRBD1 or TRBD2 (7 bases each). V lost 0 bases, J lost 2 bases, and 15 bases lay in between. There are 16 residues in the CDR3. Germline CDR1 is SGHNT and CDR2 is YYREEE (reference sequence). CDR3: CASSLGPGGLTYEQYF. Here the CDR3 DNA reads TGTGCCAGCAGCTTGGGCCCAGGGGGACTAACCTACGAGCAGTACTTC.

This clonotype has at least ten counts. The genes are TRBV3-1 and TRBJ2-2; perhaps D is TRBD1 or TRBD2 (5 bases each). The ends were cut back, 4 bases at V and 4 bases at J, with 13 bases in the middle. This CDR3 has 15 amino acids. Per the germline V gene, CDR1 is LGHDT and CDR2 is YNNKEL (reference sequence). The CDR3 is CASSRRDAITGELFF. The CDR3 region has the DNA TGTGCCAGCAGCCGACGGGACGCCATCACCGGGGAGCTGTTTTTT.

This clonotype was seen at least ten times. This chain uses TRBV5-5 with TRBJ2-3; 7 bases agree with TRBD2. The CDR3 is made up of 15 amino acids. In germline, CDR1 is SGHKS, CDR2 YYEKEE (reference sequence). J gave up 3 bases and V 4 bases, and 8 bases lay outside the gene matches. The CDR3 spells CASSPVTSSTDTQYF. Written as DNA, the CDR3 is TGTGCCAGCAGCCCGGTGACTAGCTCAACAGATACGCAGTATTTT.

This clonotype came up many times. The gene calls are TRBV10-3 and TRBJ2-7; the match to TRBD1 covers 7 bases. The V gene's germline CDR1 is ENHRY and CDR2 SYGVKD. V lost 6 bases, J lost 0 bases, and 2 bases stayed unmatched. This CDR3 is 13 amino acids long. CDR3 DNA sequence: TGTGCCATCAGCCGGGACAGCTCCTACGAGCAGTACTTC. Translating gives CAISRDSSYEQYF.

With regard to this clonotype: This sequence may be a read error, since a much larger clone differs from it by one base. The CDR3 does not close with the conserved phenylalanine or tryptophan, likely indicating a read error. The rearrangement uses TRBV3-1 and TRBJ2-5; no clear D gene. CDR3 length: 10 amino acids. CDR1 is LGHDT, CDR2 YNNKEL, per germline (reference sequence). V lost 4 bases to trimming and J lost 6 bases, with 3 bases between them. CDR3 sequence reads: CASSLQTQYL. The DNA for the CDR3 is TGTGCCAGCAGCCTACAGACCCAGTACTTA.

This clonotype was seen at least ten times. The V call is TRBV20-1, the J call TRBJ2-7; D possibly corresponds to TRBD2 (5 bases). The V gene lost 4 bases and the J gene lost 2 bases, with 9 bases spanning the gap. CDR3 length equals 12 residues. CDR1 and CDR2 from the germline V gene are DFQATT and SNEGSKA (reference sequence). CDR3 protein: CSATGETYEQYF. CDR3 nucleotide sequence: TGCAGTGCTACCGGGGAAACCTACGAGCAGTACTTC.

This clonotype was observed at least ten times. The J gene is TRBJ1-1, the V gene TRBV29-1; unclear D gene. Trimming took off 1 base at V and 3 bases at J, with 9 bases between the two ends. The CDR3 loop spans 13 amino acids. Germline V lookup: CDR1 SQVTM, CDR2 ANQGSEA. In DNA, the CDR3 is TGCAGCGTTGAAGTGTCCGGATACACTGAAGCTTTCTTT. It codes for CSVEVSGYTEAFF.

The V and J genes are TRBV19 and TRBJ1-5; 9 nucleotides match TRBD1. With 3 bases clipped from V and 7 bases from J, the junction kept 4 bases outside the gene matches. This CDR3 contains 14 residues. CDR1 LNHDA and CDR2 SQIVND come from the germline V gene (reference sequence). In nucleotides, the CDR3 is TGTGCCAGTAGTATCACAGGGGGCACGCAGCCCCAGCATTTT. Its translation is CASSITGGTQPQHF.

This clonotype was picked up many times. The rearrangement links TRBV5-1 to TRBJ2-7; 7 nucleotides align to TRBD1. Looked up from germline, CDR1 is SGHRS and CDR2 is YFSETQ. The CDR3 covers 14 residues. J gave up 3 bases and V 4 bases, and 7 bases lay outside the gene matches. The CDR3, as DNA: TGCGCCAGCAGCCTGACAGGGTTCGGCTACGAGCAGTACTTC. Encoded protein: CASSLTGFGYEQYF. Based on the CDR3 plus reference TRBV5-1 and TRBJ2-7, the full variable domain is KAGVTQTPRYLIKTRGQQVTLSCSPISGHRSVSWYQQTPGQGLQFLFEYFSETQRNKGNFPGRFSGRQFSNSRSEMNVSTLELGDSALYLCASSLTGFGYEQYFGPGTRLTVT.

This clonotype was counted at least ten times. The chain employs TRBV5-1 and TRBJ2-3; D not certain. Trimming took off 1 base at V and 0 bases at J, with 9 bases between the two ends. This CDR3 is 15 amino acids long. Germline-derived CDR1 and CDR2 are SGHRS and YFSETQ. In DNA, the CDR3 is TGCGCCAGCAGCTTGCTCGAGAGAAGCACAGATACGCAGTATTTT. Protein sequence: CASSLLERSTDTQYF.

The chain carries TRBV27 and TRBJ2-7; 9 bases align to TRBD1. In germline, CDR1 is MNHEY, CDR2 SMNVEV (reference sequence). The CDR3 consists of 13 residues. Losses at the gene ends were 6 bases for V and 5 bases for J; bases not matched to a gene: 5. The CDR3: CASSRDRVDEQYF. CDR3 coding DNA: TGTGCCAGCAGCCGGGACAGGGTGGACGAGCAGTACTTC.

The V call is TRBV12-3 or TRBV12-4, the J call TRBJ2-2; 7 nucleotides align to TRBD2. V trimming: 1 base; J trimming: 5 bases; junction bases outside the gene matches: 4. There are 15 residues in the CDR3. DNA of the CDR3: TGTGCCAGCAGTTTAGAGCGGGATAGGACCGGGGAGCTGTTTTTT. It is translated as CASSLERDRTGELFF.

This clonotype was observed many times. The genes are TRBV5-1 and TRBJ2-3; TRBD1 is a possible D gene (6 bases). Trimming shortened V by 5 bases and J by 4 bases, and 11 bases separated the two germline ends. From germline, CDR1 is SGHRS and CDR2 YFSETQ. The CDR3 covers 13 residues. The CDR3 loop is CASRVEGADTQYF. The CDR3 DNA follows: TGCGCCAGCAGGGTTGAGGGGGCAGATACGCAGTATTTT.